Sequencing of this T cell receptor beta chain was carried out in a study of cytomegalovirus exposure and HLA in healthy donors. Whole-study context: Falling in the Caucasian-associated ancestry cluster were about 80% of approximately 400 genotyped donors.

The CDR3 contains 15 residues. The V gene's germline CDR1 is KGHSH and CDR2 LQKENI. With 6 bases clipped from V and 3 bases from J, the junction kept 9 bases outside the gene matches. The PCR made use of 60 Vbeta and 13 Jbeta primers. Sequenced by immunoSEQ multiplex PCR; TCRdb stores in-frame clones only, minus some. Of under 200,000 clones in the sample, 75% to 80% are singletons; the top ten hold around 3.1%. This clone was observed at least ten times. The antigen remains undetermined. Study-level points and caveats: Certain indistinguishable V segments, among them TRBV6-2 and TRBV6-3, were excluded. Relative to equally common others, HLA-associated TCR beta chains showed greater clonal expansion in a later analysis. An ancestry cluster, one associated with Asian ancestry, reportedly showed fewer N-insertions than the roughly 670-donor mean in a later analysis.

This receptor was obtained from a woman in her thirties or forties in good health and CMV-seronegative. The chain links TRBV18 to TRBJ2-7; 9 positions match TRBD1. The sample comprised PBMCs. The CDR3 protein is CASSASSTGGYEQYF. The CDR3 bases are TGTGCCAGCTCCGCCTCCTCGACAGGGGGCTACGAGCAGTACTTC.